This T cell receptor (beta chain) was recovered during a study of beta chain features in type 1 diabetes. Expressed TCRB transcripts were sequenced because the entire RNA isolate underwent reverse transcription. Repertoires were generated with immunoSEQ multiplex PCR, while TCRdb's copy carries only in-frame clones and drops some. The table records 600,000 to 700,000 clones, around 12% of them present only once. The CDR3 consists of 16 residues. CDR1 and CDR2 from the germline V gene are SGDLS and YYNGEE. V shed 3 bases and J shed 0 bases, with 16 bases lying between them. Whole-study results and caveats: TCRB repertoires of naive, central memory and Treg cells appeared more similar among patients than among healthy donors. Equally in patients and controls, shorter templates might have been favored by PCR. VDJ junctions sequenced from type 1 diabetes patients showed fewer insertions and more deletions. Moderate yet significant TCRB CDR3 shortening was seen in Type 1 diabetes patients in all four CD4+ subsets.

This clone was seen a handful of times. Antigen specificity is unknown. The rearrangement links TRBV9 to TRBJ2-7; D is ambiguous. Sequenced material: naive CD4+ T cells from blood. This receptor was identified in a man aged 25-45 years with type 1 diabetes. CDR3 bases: TGTGCCAGCAGCGCTACCCCGACTTCCCACTCCTACGAGCAGTACTTC. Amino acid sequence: CASSATPTSHSYEQYF.